This T cell receptor (beta chain) appears in the sequencing data of a study of T cell responses to AZD1222 COVID-19 vaccine. The study, taken as a whole, reports: Close to half of spike-specific TCRs reportedly recognize unmutated variant regions. CD4 TCRs associated with vaccination spanned spike, dominating at 160-218 and 743-854. Among those given AZD1222, only five or six were seropositive at baseline.

About this clone itself: Its antigen is not known.

Generated by immunoSEQ multiplex PCR, the TCRdb table keeps only in-frame clones and is missing some. The sample shows approximately 130,000 clones, around nine tenths of them seen only once. J was trimmed by 2 bases and V by 5 bases; bases with no gene match: 3. Germline V gene lookup returns CDR1 SGHNT and CDR2 YENEEA. The CDR3 loop spans 14 amino acids. Sequencing used peripheral blood, obtained on day 0 of AZD1222 vaccination. The receptor was isolated from an adult in good health. This chain connects TRBV11-3 to TRBJ2-1, with 7 bases fitting TRBD1. The chain's CDR3 is CASSKTGPYNEQFF. CDR3 DNA sequence: TGTGCCAGCAGCAAGACAGGGCCCTACAATGAGCAGTTCTTC.